This T cell receptor (beta chain) was captured by sequencing in a study of blood T cell repertoires in COVID-19. Looking at the study overall: The United States, Italy and Spain supplied acute and convalescent COVID-19 samples.

Source study methods: Estimated nucleated cell counts came from reference gene primer amplification. Using immunoSEQ multiplex PCR, the repertoire was profiled, and TCRdb retains in-frame clones only, with some absent. V, J and clone size reflect that table, while D and trimming were determined from the DNA. The sample yields about 120,000 clones, 65% to 85% seen once. Germline trimming cut 5 bases from V and 0 bases from J; bases unmatched to any gene: 3. Germline V gene data show CDR1 as SGHRS and CDR2 as YFSETQ. The CDR3 sequence is 15 residues long. This receptor was obtained from a man aged 30 to 39 with COVID-19, enrolled during active disease. This rearrangement joins TRBV5-1 to TRBJ2-3; 10 bases align to TRBD2. The source material was peripheral blood. The CDR3 sequence: CASRLLAGSTDTQYF. CDR3 bases: TGCGCCAGCAGACTACTAGCGGGGAGCACAGATACGCAGTATTTT.